These 4 T cell receptor beta chains were sequenced from one sample in a study of control samples from healthy donors and cancer patients. Some clones are missing from TCRdb's copy, which holds only in-frame ones; the method was immunoSEQ multiplex PCR. The table includes about 160,000 clones, approximately 93% detected once. The sequencing input was blood. The source of these receptors is a young man in good health.

The chain employs TRBV19 and TRBJ1-2; 7 nucleotides match TRBD1. Trimming cost V 6 bases and J 11 bases; bases outside gene matches: 6. Germline V gene data show CDR1 as LNHDA and CDR2 as SQIVND (reference sequence). The CDR3 consists of 11 residues. CDR3 DNA: TGTGCCAGTAGCCTCGGGACAGCTTACACCTTC. Its protein is CASSLGTAYTF.

Here the CDR3 DNA reads TGTGCCAGCAGTTTCTCCTACGAGCAGTACTTC. Encoded protein: CASSFSYEQYF. The V gene is TRBV6-2 or TRBV6-3, the J gene TRBJ2-7; no reliable D call. This CDR3 is 11 amino acids long. Germline V lookup: CDR1 MNHEY, CDR2 SVGEGT. Trimming shortened V by 4 bases and J by 0 bases, and 1 base separated the two germline ends.

In this sample, this clone turned up once. The rearrangement uses TRBV10-3 and TRBJ2-2, with D tentatively TRBD2 (5 bases). Trimming stripped 7 bases from V and 0 bases from J, with 9 bases between. The CDR3 is 14 residues long. In germline, CDR1 is ENHRY, CDR2 SYGVKD. The CDR3 nucleotides are TGTGCCATCAAGAGGGAATCGAACACCGGGGAGCTGTTTTTT. Encoded protein: CAIKRESNTGELFF.

The chain joins TRBV10-3 to TRBJ2-2, with 11 nucleotides matching TRBD2. The V gene's germline CDR1 is ENHRY and CDR2 SYGVKD. V shed 4 bases and J 5 bases; nucleotides not matched to a gene: 6. The CDR3 length is 16 residues. CDR3 nucleotide sequence: TGTGCCATCAGTGGGAGACTAGCGGGACGGACCGGGGAGCTGTTTTTT. Residues: CAISGRLAGRTGELFF.